Each of the 7 T cell receptor beta chains below was sequenced from the same sample in a study of blood T cell repertoires in COVID-19. The table came from immunoSEQ multiplex PCR; TCRdb's copy has only in-frame clones and leaves some out. The sample carries 25,000 or so clones, approximately 83% recorded once. Sequencing was carried out using peripheral blood. The receptors shown here come from a human donor in a cohort sampled during active COVID-19.

J is TRBJ1-2 and V is TRBV19; 10 positions match TRBD1. This CDR3 has 14 residues. V lost 7 bases and J lost 2; bases outside the gene matches: 4. CDR1 is LNHDA, CDR2 SQIVND, per germline (reference sequence). This chain's CDR3 is CASTRDRGNYGYTF. In DNA, the CDR3 is TGTGCCAGTACCAGGGACAGGGGAAACTATGGCTACACCTTC.

This chain connects TRBV11-3 to TRBJ2-2; perhaps TRBD2 as D (5 bases). The CDR3 totals 16 residues. Trimming took 4 bases from V and 5 from J, leaving 17 bases between them. The germline V gene encodes CDR1 SGHNT and CDR2 YENEEA. CDR3 region: CASSWAGPEGTGELFF. CDR3 bases: TGTGCCAGCAGCTGGGCCGGGCCTGAGGGAACCGGGGAGCTGTTTTTT.

This clone was seen a few times. This chain uses TRBV7-2 with TRBJ1-1, with D possibly TRBD1 on 6 matching bases. Germline lookup yields CDR1 SGHTA and CDR2 FQGNSA. This CDR3 is built from 14 residues. V lost 4 bases to trimming and J lost 5 bases, with 14 bases between them. The CDR3 DNA follows: TGTGCCAGCAGCTCTTTGGCACAGGGAACTGAAGCTTTCTTT. This gives the protein CASSSLAQGTEAFF.

This chain connects TRBV5-4 to TRBJ2-7; weak D call: TRBD1 (6 bases). V dropped 2 bases and J dropped 3 bases, with 15 bases sitting between them. This CDR3 has 15 residues. The germline gives CDR1 SGHNT, CDR2 YYREEE (reference sequence). CDR3 nucleotides: TGTGCCAGCAGCTTTTCAGGGGATAGAGGCTACGAGCAGTACTTC. It is translated as CASSFSGDRGYEQYF.

The chain carries TRBV30 and TRBJ2-7; weak D call: TRBD2 (7 bases). CDR1 is GTSNPN and CDR2 is SVGIG in the germline V gene (reference sequence). The V gene lost 3 bases and the J gene lost 3 bases, with 12 bases spanning the gap. This CDR3 is 13 amino acids long. In DNA form, the CDR3 reads TGTGCCTGGAGGGGGGGAGGGGGCTACGAGCAGTACTTC. It codes for CAWRGGGGYEQYF.

This clone was found a few times. The chain couples TRBV11-2 to TRBJ2-2; D uncertain. The CDR3 spans 10 residues. V shed 5 bases and J shed 8 bases, with 3 bases lying between them. Germline V lookup: CDR1 SGHAT, CDR2 FQNNGV. CDR3 region: CASSRGELFF. CDR3 sequence (DNA): TGTGCCAGCAGCCGGGGGGAGCTGTTTTTT. Full variable domain (rest looked up from reference TRBV11-2 and TRBJ2-2): EAGVAQSPRYKIIEKRQSVAFWCNPISGHATLYWYQQILGQGPKLLIQFQNNGVVDDSQLPKDRFSAERLKGVDSTLKIQPAKLEDSAVYLCASSRGELFFGEGSRLTVL.

This clone appeared a few times. V usage is TRBV6-4 and J usage is TRBJ2-5, with 12 bases fitting TRBD1. Trimming took 2 bases from V and 5 from J; bases not matched to a gene: 3. The CDR3 contains 15 residues. Germline V gene data show CDR1 as MRHNA and CDR2 as SNTAGT. DNA for the CDR3: TGTGCCAGCAGTGACGGGACAGGGGGCGCGGAGACCCAGTACTTC. Its translation: CASSDGTGGAETQYF.